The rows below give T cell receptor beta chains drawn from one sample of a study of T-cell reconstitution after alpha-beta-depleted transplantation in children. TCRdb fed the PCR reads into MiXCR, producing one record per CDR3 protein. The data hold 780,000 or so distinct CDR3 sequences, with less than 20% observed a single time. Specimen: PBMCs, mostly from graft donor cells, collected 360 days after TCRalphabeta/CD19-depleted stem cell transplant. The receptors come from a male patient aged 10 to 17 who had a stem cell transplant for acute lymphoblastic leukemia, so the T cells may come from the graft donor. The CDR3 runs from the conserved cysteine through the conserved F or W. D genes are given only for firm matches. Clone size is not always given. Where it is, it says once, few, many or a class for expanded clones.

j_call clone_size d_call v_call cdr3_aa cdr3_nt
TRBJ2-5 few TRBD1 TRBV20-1 CSARDTGEETQYF TGCAGTGCTAGAGATACAGGGGAAGAGACCCAGTACTTC
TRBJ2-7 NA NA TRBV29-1 CSVSRAYEQYF TGCAGCGTTTCAAGAGCCTACGAGCAGTACTTC
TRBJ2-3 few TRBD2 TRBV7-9 CASSSPGLAGATDTQYF TGTGCCAGCAGCTCACCGGGACTAGCGGGAGCGACAGATACGCAGTATTTT
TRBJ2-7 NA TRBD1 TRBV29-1 CSARGRDASYEQYF TGCAGCGCCAGGGGGCGCGACGCCTCCTACGAGCAGTACTTC
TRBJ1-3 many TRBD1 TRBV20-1 CSATVIWDRASSGNTIYF TGCAGTGCTACAGTCATTTGGGACAGGGCTAGCTCTGGAAACACCATATATTTT
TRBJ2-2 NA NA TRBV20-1 CSASLNTGELFF TGCAGTGCTAGCCTCAACACCGGGGAGCTGTTTTTT
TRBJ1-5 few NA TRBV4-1 CASSQVGALSNQPQHF TGCGCCAGCAGCCAAGTGGGGGCCCTGAGCAATCAGCCCCAGCATTTT
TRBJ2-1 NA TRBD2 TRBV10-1 CASSEGTSGRFNEQFF TGCGCCAGCAGTGAGGGGACTAGCGGCCGATTTAATGAGCAGTTCTTC
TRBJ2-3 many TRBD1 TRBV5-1 CASRSGGADTQYF TGCGCCAGCAGGTCAGGGGGAGCAGATACGCAGTATTTT
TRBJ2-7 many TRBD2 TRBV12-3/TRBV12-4 CASSQPGTSGLEEQYF TGTGCCAGCAGTCAACCCGGGACTAGCGGCCTAGAAGAGCAGTACTTC
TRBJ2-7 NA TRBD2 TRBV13 CASSPLGGSGSSYEQYF TGTGCCAGCAGCCCCCTAGGTGGTAGCGGGAGCTCCTACGAGCAGTACTTC
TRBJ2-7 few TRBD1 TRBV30 CAWRTGGRLYEQYF TGTGCCTGGAGGACAGGGGGGCGCCTCTACGAGCAGTACTTC
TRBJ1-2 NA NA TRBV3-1 CASSQAAGYGYTF TGTGCCAGCAGCCAAGCCGCGGGCTATGGCTACACCTTC
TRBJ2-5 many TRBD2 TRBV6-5 CASSYRGRLGAGETQYF TGTGCCAGCAGTTACCGCGGGAGACTGGGAGCGGGAGAGACCCAGTACTTC
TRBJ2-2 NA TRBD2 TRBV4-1 CASSSSFSGINTGELFF TGCGCCAGCAGCTCCAGTTTTAGCGGGATTAACACCGGGGAGCTGTTTTTT
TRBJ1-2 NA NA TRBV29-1 CSVERGGYTF TGCAGCGTTGAAAGGGGTGGCTACACCTTC
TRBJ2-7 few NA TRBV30 CAWQGNYEQYF TGTGCCTGGCAGGGGAACTACGAGCAGTACTTC
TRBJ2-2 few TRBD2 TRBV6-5 CASSGNASGRLRAGELFF TGTGCCAGCAGCGGGAATGCTAGCGGGAGATTACGGGCCGGGGAGCTGTTTTTT
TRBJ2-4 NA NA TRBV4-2 CASSPGDLAKNIQYF TGTGCCAGCAGCCCGGGGGACCTAGCCAAAAACATTCAGTACTTC
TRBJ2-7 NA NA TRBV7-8 CASTTGTVAHEQYF TGTGCCAGCACCACGGGGACGGTGGCGCACGAGCAGTACTTC
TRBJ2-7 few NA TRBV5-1 CASREGGSYEQYF TGCGCCAGCAGGGAGGGCGGATCCTACGAGCAGTACTTC
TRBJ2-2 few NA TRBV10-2 CATTGFRGELFF TGCGCCACCACAGGGTTTCGCGGGGAGCTGTTTTTT
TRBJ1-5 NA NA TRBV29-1 CSVGGPGNQPQHF TGCAGCGTTGGGGGGCCCGGCAATCAGCCCCAGCATTTT
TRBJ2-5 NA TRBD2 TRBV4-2 CASSQGALLADQETQYF TGTGCCAGCAGCCAGGGCGCCCTACTAGCGGATCAAGAGACCCAGTACTTC
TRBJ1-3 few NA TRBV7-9 CASSMGGSGNTIYF TGTGCCAGCAGCATGGGTGGCTCTGGAAACACCATATATTTT
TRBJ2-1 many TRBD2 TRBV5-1 CASRLASGSSNEQFF TGCGCCAGCAGACTGGCTAGCGGGAGTAGTAATGAGCAGTTCTTC
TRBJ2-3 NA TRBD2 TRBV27 CASRRTSGTGGTDTQYF TGTGCCAGCAGGAGGACTAGCGGAACCGGCGGCACAGATACGCAGTATTTT
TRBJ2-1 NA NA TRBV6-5 CASSYEGGPSYNEQFF TGTGCCAGCAGTTACGAGGGGGGCCCCTCCTACAATGAGCAGTTCTTC
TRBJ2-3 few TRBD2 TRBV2 CASRDSGMEYF TGTGCCAGCAGGGATAGCGGGATGGAGTATTTT
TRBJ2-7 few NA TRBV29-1 CSVLGDGLMGEQYF TGCAGCGTCCTAGGGGACGGACTTATGGGCGAGCAGTACTTC
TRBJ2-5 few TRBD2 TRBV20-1 CSGLGRVGSQETQYF TGCAGTGGGCTGGGGAGGGTGGGGAGTCAAGAGACCCAGTACTTC
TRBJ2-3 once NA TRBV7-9 CASSLLVGDTQYF TGTGCCAGCAGCCTCCTGGTGGGAGATACGCAGTATTTT
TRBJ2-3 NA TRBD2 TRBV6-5 CASSYEASGISTDTQYF TGTGCCAGCAGTTACGAGGCTAGCGGTATTAGCACAGATACGCAGTATTTT
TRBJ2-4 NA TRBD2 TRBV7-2 CASSLLSGRYGNVQYF TGTGCCAGCAGCTTACTGAGCGGGAGATATGGAAACGTTCAGTACTTC
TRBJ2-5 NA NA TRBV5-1 CASSLAVITTKETQYF TGCGCCAGCAGCTTGGCCGTCATAACGACTAAAGAGACCCAGTACTTC
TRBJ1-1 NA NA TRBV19 CASSTSVIHTEAFF TGTGCCAGTAGTACGTCGGTTATACACACTGAAGCTTTCTTT
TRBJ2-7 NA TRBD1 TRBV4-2 CASSLGQGNFGEQYF TGTGCCAGCAGCTTGGGACAGGGGAACTTCGGGGAGCAGTACTTC
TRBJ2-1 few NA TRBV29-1 CSVTALTEASYNEQFF TGCAGCGTAACCGCCTTGACAGAGGCCTCCTACAATGAGCAGTTCTTC